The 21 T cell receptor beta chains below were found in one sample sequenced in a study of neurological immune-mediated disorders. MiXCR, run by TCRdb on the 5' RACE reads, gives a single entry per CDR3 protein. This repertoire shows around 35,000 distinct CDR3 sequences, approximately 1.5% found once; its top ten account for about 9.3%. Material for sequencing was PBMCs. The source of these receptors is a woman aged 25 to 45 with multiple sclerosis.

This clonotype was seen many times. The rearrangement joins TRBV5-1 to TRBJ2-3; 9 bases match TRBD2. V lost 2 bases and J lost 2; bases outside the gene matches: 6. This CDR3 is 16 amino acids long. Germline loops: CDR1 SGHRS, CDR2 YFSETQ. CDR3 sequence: CASSFTAGGATDTQYF. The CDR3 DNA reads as TGCGCCAGCAGCTTTACAGCGGGGGGCGCCACAGATACGCAGTATTTT.

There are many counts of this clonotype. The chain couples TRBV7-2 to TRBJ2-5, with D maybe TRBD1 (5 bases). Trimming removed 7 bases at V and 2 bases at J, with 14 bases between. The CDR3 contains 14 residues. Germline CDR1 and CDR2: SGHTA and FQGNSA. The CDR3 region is CASNSQGLQETQYF. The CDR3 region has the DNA TGTGCCAGCAACTCGCAGGGATTACAAGAGACCCAGTACTTC.

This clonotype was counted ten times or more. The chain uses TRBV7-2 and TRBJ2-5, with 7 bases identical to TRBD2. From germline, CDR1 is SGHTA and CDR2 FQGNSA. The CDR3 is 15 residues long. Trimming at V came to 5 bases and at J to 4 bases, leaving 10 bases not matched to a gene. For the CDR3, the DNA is TGTGCCAGCAGCACCGCTTCCGGCGGGGGAGAGACCCAGTACTTC. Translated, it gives CASSTASGGGETQYF.

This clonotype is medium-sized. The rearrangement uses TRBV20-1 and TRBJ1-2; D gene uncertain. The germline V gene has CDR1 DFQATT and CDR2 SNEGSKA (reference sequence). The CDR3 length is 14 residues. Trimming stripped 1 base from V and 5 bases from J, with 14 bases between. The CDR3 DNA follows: TGCAGTGCTAGAGTGTCGGCGGTTTGGTATGGCTACACCTTC. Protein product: CSARVSAVWYGYTF.

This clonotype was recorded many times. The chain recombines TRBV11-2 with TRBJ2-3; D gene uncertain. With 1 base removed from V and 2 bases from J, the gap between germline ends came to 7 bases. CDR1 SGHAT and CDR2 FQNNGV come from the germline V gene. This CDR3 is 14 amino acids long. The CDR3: CASSLGIYTDTQYF. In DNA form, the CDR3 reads TGTGCCAGCAGCTTAGGAATCTACACAGATACGCAGTATTTT.

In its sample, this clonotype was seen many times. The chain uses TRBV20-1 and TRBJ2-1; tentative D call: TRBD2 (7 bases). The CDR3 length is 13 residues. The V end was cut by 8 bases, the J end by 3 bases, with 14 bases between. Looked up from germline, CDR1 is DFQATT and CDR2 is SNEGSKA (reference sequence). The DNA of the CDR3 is TGCAGTTCCCGCGGGGGCTTCTACAATGAGCAGTTCTTC. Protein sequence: CSSRGGFYNEQFF.

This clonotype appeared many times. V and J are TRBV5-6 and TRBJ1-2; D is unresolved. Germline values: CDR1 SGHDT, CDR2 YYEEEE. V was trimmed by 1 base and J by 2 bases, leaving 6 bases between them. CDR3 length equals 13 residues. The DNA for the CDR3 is TGTGCCAGCAGCTTGACGGACAACTATGGCTACACCTTC. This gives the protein CASSLTDNYGYTF.

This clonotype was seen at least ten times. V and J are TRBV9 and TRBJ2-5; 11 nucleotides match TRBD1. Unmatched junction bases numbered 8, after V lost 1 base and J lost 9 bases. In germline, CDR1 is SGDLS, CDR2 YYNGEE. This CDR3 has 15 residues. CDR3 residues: CASSVSGTGGVAQYF. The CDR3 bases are TGTGCCAGCAGCGTATCCGGGACAGGGGGAGTCGCCCAGTACTTC.

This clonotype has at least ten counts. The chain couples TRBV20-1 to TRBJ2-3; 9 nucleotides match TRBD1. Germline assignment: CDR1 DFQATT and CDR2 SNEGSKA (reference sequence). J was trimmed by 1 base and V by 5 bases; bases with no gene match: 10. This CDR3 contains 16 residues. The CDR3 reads CSALTNNRGRTDTQYF. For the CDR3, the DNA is TGCAGTGCTCTAACCAATAACAGGGGGCGCACAGATACGCAGTATTTT.

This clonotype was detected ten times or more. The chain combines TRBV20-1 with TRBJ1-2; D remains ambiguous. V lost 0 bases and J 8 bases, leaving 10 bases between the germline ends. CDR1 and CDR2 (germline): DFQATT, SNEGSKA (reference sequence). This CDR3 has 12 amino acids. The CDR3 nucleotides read TGCAGTGCTAGAGATCCACCTCGGGGCTACACCTTC. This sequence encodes CSARDPPRGYTF.

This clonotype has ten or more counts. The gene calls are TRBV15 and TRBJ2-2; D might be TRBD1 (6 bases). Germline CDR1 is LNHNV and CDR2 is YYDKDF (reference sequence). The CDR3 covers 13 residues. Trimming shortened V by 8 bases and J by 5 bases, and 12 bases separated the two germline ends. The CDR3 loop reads CATRWGQTGELFF. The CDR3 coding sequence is TGTGCCACCCGATGGGGGCAGACCGGGGAGCTGTTTTTT.

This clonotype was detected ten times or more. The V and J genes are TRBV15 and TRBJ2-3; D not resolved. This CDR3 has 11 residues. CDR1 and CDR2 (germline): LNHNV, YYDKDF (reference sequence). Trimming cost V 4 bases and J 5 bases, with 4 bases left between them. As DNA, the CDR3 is TGTGCCACCAGCATGAGAGATACGCAGTATTTT. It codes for CATSMRDTQYF.

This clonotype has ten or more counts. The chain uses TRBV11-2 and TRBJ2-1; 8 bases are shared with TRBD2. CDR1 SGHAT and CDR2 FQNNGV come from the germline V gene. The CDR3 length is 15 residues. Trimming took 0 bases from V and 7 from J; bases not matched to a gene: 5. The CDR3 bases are TGTGCCAGCAGCTTAGAACTAGCGGTCGGAAATGAGCAGTTCTTC. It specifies CASSLELAVGNEQFF.

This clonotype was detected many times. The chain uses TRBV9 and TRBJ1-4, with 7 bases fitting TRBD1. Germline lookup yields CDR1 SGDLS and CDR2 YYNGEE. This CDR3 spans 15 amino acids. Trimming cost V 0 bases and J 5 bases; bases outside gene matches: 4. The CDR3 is CASSVGGQLNEKLFF. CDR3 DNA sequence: TGTGCCAGCAGCGTAGGGGGACAGCTGAATGAAAAACTGTTTTTT.

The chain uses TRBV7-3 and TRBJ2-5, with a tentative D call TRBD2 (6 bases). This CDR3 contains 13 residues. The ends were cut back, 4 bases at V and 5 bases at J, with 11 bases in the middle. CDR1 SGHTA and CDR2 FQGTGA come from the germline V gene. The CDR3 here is CASSSTSVETQYF. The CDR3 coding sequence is TGTGCCAGCAGCTCGACTAGTGTTGAGACCCAGTACTTC.

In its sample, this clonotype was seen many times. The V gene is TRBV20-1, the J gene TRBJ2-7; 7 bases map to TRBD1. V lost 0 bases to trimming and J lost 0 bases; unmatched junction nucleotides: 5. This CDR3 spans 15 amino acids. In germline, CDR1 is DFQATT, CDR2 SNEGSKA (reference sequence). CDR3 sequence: CSAREWDSYSYEQYF. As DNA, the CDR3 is TGCAGTGCTAGAGAATGGGACAGTTACTCCTACGAGCAGTACTTC.

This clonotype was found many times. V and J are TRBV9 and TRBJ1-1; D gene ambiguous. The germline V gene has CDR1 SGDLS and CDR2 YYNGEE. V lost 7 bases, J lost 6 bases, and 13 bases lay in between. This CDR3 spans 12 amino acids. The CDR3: CASGVLGAEAFF. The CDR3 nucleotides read TGTGCCAGCGGGGTTCTCGGGGCTGAAGCTTTCTTT.

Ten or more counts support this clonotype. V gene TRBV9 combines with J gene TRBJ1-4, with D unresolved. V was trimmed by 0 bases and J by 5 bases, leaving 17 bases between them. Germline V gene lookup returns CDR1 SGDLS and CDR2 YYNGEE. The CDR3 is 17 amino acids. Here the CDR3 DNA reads TGTGCCAGCAGCGTAGCGGTAGGGCTCCAAGGGAATGAAAAACTGTTTTTT. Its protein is CASSVAVGLQGNEKLFF.

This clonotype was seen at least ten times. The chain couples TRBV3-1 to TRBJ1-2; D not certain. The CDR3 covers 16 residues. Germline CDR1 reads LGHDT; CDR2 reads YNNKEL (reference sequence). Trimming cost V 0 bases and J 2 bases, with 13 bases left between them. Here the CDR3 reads CASSQDRRPPNYGYTF. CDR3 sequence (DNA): TGTGCCAGCAGCCAAGATCGCCGTCCCCCGAACTATGGCTACACCTTC.

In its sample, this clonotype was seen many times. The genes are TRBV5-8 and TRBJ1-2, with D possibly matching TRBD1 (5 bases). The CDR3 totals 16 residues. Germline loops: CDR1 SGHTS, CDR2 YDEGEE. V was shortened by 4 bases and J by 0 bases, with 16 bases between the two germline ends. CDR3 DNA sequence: TGTGCCAGCAGCGAGTTACCGACAGTAACTAACTATGGCTACACCTTC. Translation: CASSELPTVTNYGYTF.

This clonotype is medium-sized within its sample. The CDR3 spells CASSDGTSTDTQYF. The CDR3 bases are TGTGCCAGCAGTGACGGGACTAGCACAGATACGCAGTATTTT. The chain employs TRBV6-4 and TRBJ2-3, with D perhaps matching TRBD2 (6 bases). CDR1 is MRHNA and CDR2 is SNTAGT in the germline V gene. The length of the CDR3 is 14 residues. Trimming took 2 bases from V and 0 from J, leaving 6 bases between them.